One sample yielded the 15 T cell receptor beta chains listed below, sequenced in a study of T-cell reconstitution after alpha-beta-depleted transplantation in children. Unique molecular identifiers were used in preparing the TCRbeta library. TCRdb passed the PCR reads through MiXCR, listing each CDR3 protein once. The sample lists 550,000 to 600,000 distinct CDR3 sequences, approximately 22% occurring once. The specimen comprised PBMCs, mostly from graft donor cells, sampled 360 days after TCRalphabeta/CD19-depleted stem cell transplant. The receptors derive from a boy in the first two years of life who had a stem cell transplant for acute myeloid leukemia, so the T cells may come from the graft donor.

This clonotype was observed at least ten times. This chain joins TRBV28 and TRBJ2-5; tentative D call: TRBD2 (6 bases). The V end lost 5 bases, the J end lost 5 bases, and 18 bases lay between the germline ends. This CDR3 is 15 amino acids long. The V gene's germline CDR1 is MDHEN and CDR2 SYDVKM. The CDR3 DNA follows: TGTGCCAGCAGTGATGTCGATGGGCGGGGTGAGACCCAGTACTTC. Its protein is CASSDVDGRGETQYF.

This clonotype has a handful of counts. V usage is TRBV27 and J usage is TRBJ2-1; the D gene could be TRBD1 or TRBD2 (6 bases each). The germline gives CDR1 MNHEY, CDR2 SMNVEV (reference sequence). V was shortened by 3 bases and J by 3 bases, with 15 bases between the two germline ends. The CDR3 is made up of 16 amino acids. The CDR3, as DNA: TGTGCCAGCAGTTTCAGGGGTTCGGGGGTCTACAATGAGCAGTTCTTC. It specifies CASSFRGSGVYNEQFF.

This clonotype was detected ten times or more. This chain joins TRBV20-1 and TRBJ2-4; D tentatively reads TRBD1 or TRBD2 (5 bases each). The CDR3 loop spans 15 amino acids. V was clipped by 4 bases and J by 9 bases, with 22 bases between them. From germline, CDR1 is DFQATT and CDR2 SNEGSKA (reference sequence). The CDR3 DNA follows: TGCAGTGCTATGTCTGATGTAGAGGGGTCGGCCATTCAGTACTTC. Residues: CSAMSDVEGSAIQYF.

This clonotype was detected only a few times. The J gene is TRBJ2-5, the V gene TRBV20-1, with 8 bases lining up with TRBD2. CDR1 is DFQATT and CDR2 is SNEGSKA in the germline V gene (reference sequence). The junction had 11 bases not matched to a gene; V was cut back by 6 bases and J by 5 bases. This CDR3 is 14 amino acids long. In nucleotides, the CDR3 is TGCAGTGCCTATAGCGGGGCCGGGGGTGAGACCCAGTACTTC. It codes for CSAYSGAGGETQYF.

V gene TRBV6-1 combines with J gene TRBJ1-1; 8 positions agree with TRBD1. Germline lookup yields CDR1 MNHNS and CDR2 SASEGT. The J segment lost 3 bases and the V segment lost 6 bases, leaving 6 bases of the junction unmatched. The CDR3 extends over 14 amino acids. The CDR3 nucleotides are TGTGCCAGCAGCCGACAGGGGACGGACACTGAAGCTTTCTTT. Translation: CASSRQGTDTEAFF.

A single count supports this clonotype. The gene calls are TRBV19 and TRBJ1-2; 7 nucleotides agree with TRBD1. Looked up from germline, CDR1 is LNHDA and CDR2 is SQIVND (reference sequence). CDR3 length: 15 residues. J was trimmed by 4 bases and V by 6 bases; bases with no gene match: 11. CDR3 in DNA: TGTGCCAGTAGATTCGCCGGGACAGTAGCCTATGGCTACACCTTC. It encodes CASRFAGTVAYGYTF.

The J gene is TRBJ2-1, the V gene TRBV13; a possible D gene is TRBD1 (7 bases). V was cut by 5 bases and J by 4 bases, with 18 bases left in between. Per germline, CDR1 PRHDT and CDR2 FYEKMQ (reference sequence). The CDR3 extends over 16 amino acids. CDR3 coding DNA: TGTGCCAGCAGCACCGCGGGACAGACTAGTTACAATGAGCAGTTCTTC. This translates into CASSTAGQTSYNEQFF.

V usage is TRBV6-1 and J usage is TRBJ2-1; 9 bases match TRBD1. CDR3 length: 14 residues. In germline, CDR1 is MNHNS, CDR2 SASEGT. V dropped 8 bases and J dropped 5; count of bases not matched to a gene: 7. The CDR3 sequence: CASARDRVNNEQFF. CDR3 bases: TGTGCCAGCGCCCGGGACAGGGTAAACAATGAGCAGTTCTTC.

This clonotype appeared once. The chain joins TRBV12-3 or TRBV12-4 to TRBJ2-7; D gene uncertain. Trimming shortened V by 3 bases and J by 7 bases, and 13 bases separated the two germline ends. The CDR3 has 13 amino acids. Written as DNA, the CDR3 is TGTGCCAGCAGTTTCCCTTCTCGGCAAGAGCAGTACTTC. This encodes CASSFPSRQEQYF.

This clonotype has at least ten counts. V gene TRBV20-1 combines with J gene TRBJ2-1; 8 positions match TRBD1. The germline V gene encodes CDR1 DFQATT and CDR2 SNEGSKA (reference sequence). V dropped 1 base and J dropped 7; count of bases not matched to a gene: 12. This CDR3 has 16 residues. CDR3 sequence (DNA): TGCAGTGCTAGAGCCTCAACCGGGACAGGATGGAATGAGCAGTTCTTC. It yields the protein CSARASTGTGWNEQFF.

The CDR3 coding sequence is TGTGCCAGCAGCCAGCGGGCAGGGAACACTGAAGCTTTCTTT. This sequence encodes CASSQRAGNTEAFF. This chain uses TRBV7-9 with TRBJ1-1; no clear D. This CDR3 has 14 amino acids. The ends were cut back, 5 bases at V and 1 base at J, with 11 bases in the middle. Germline values: CDR1 SEHNR, CDR2 FQNEAQ (reference sequence).

In this sample, this clonotype turned up many times. The rearrangement joins TRBV24-1 to TRBJ2-1; no clear D gene. This CDR3 has 13 amino acids. V dropped 9 bases and J dropped 4 bases, with 12 bases sitting between them. In germline, CDR1 is KGHDR, CDR2 SFDVKD. The CDR3: CATGQDVYNEQFF. CDR3 nucleotides: TGTGCCACCGGGCAGGACGTTTACAATGAGCAGTTCTTC.

This clonotype has a handful of counts. V gene TRBV25-1 combines with J gene TRBJ2-5; tentatively, D is TRBD1 or TRBD2 (6 bases each). The V and J ends lost 4 bases and 2 bases respectively, with 20 bases between them. Germline CDR1 is MGHDK and CDR2 is SYGVNS. This CDR3 region has 17 residues. The CDR3 region is CASSAGIRGGLQETQYF. The CDR3 DNA reads TGTGCCAGCAGTGCTGGGATTCGAGGGGGGCTACAAGAGACCCAGTACTTC.

V usage is TRBV10-2 and J usage is TRBJ1-1; D ambiguous. Trimming pared 3 bases from V and 2 bases from J, leaving 7 bases between. Germline V lookup: CDR1 WSHSY, CDR2 SAAADI. The CDR3 is made up of 13 amino acids. The CDR3 DNA sequence: TGCGCCAGCAGTGACCACCTCAACACTGAAGCTTTCTTT. Protein: CASSDHLNTEAFF.

The chain combines TRBV29-1 with TRBJ2-3; D call uncertain. The CDR3 loop spans 12 amino acids. Looked up from germline, CDR1 is SQVTM and CDR2 is ANQGSEA. Trimming shortened V by 4 bases and J by 2 bases, and 7 bases separated the two germline ends. CDR3: CSVGTDTDTQYF. The CDR3 DNA is TGCAGCGTTGGCACAGACACAGATACGCAGTATTTT.